The source of this T cell receptor beta chain is a study of T cells after yellow fever vaccination (dated by TCRdb to about 2019). About the study as a whole: Libraries from fractions with low cell numbers were prepared with the SMART-Seq v4 Ultra Low Input RNA kit. To follow T-cell clones before and after primary and booster YFV17D yellow fever vaccination, bulk TCR alpha and beta repertoires were sequenced over time. The cohort comprised two healthy male donors, one aged 18 to 30 and one aged 30 to 40 years. Blood was collected at multiple timepoints before and after primary and secondary immunization, and bulk PBMC replicates and cell subsets were isolated.

This clonotype was counted ten times or more. Its binding antigen is unknown. No per-base quality is available; no much larger clone lies one base away. TCR cDNA was made using 5'RACE template switching, a step that added a universal primer site and unique molecular identifiers. cDNA synthesis was primed from both the TCR alpha and TCR beta constant segments. Two PCR steps were used to amplify libraries, with sample barcodes and sequencing adapters being added in the second step. Libraries were sequenced on Illumina HiSeq 2500 (2x100 bp) or NovaSeq (2x150 bp). The original methods were these. MIGEC was used to demultiplex reads and collapse the reads into UMI consensus sequences, and MiXCR was used for V(D)J alignment. Using edgeR on replicate PBMC samples, clonotypes were called vaccine-responding if FDR was below 0.01 and the log2 fold change was above 5 up to day 15. Bulk clonotypes were assigned CD4 or CD8 identity according to which sequenced CD4 or CD8 repertoire held them at higher abundance. TCRdb took the public reads, trimmed them with fastp at Q25, ran MiXCR for clone calling and kept in-frame beta chains. Duplicate CDR3 protein sequences are folded into a single record with the most common DNA and genes. The V and J calls were determined by TCRdb, not by the authors. In this sample the table shows more than 90,000 distinct CDR3 sequences, approximately 7.1% of which occur a single time. The top ten clonotypes cover 2.7% of the sample.

Paper-wide results and their limitations: Computational filtering was needed because FACS-sorted repertoires could contain abundant contaminating clonotypes from the bulk population. A small share of clonotypes was detected in both CD4 and CD8 compartments, with the overlap likely arising from convergent recombination. After the booster, most of the clones that had expanded following primary vaccination were detected again (just under 97% of CD4 and around 88% of CD8), which suggests that memory was broadly maintained. The secondary T-cell response was weaker than the primary response but faster, peaking on day 5 instead of day 15. Because the study included only a couple of donors, the extent to which the findings can be generalized is limited.

The treatment or condition label on this specimen signifies: live attenuated yellow fever vaccine strain. PBMCs were isolated from peripheral blood using a standard Ficoll-Paque protocol. Dynabeads CD4 and CD8 positive selection kits were used to isolate the CD4 and CD8 T-cell fractions. TriZol was used to extract RNA from bulk PBMCs, from CD4 and CD8 fractions, and from dextramer-positive and dextramer-negative fractions. Relative to germline, V is 5 bases shorter and J is 6 bases shorter, with 15 bases between their ends. The CDR3, from cysteine to phenylalanine, totals 14 residues. Just CDR3 DNA is preserved here, 42 bases in frame from base 1. Based on the germline V gene, the CDR1 and CDR2 sequences are SGHTA and FQGTGA.

The source of this sequence is a man between 18 and 35 years old who received the YFV17D yellow fever vaccine. The V and J genes are TRBV7-3 and TRBJ2-3; TRBD2 might be the D gene, on 6 matching bases. Sequencing was performed on CD4+ T cells sorted from PBMCs, taken about 49 days after the first yellow fever vaccination. Here the CDR3 is given as CASSPGTYPDTQYF. The bases are TGTGCCAGCAGCCCGGGGACTTACCCCGATACGCAGTATTTT.